This TCR beta chain was sequenced in a study of blood T cell repertoires in COVID-19 (dated by TCRdb to about 2020). In terms of the full investigation: The collaborator samples originated in the United States, Italy and Spain and spanned the acute and convalescent phases of COVID-19. Subjects who had been exposed to COVID-19, were actively infected with it, or had recovered from it provided the deeply sampled blood TCRbeta repertoires that made up the dataset. The repertoires were released in a freely available public database intended as a resource for research on the immune response to SARS-CoV-2. Nearly every sample came with metadata listing a de-identified subject ID, COVID-19 status, age in years and sex. Where HLA class I and class II types were available, the types were taken from metadata supplied by the sample provider, not from assay-based typing. Samples were obtained from the ongoing ImmuneRACE study (first 160 participants) and from 1,254 subjects provided by 6 global collaborators. The prospective study material was composed of cDNA or gDNA derived from T cells, B-cell-depleted T cells, or PBMCs. The research as a whole found: The quantity of clinical and demographic metadata differed by source and by participant and was supplied without curation.

Collaborating institutions collected whole blood in K2EDTA tubes following their own protocols. For TCRbeta analysis, collaborators shipped samples as frozen whole blood, isolated PBMCs, or DNA extracted from either of those sample types. Including the terminal cysteine and phenylalanine, the CDR3 comprises 12 residues. The DNA shown is the 36-base CDR3, in frame from base 1. Based on the germline V gene (reference sequence), the CDR1 and CDR2 sequences are MNHEY and SMNVEV. V sheds 2 bases and J sheds 5 bases, leaving 5 bases between their ends. For this clone: Its antigen specificity is not known. Base qualities are not provided; no much larger clone lies one nucleotide away.

TCRbeta CDR3 regions were amplified from genomic DNA using the immunoSEQ Assay, a bias-controlled multiplex PCR. The paper's processing steps were these. Nucleated cell counts per sample were estimated from amplification of reference gene primers within the assay. To quantify the absolute abundance of each unique TCRbeta CDR3 rearrangement, sequence reads were collapsed and filtered. For each sample, productive Simpson clonality was calculated as the square root of Simpson's diversity index across productive rearrangements. Not all clones reach the TCRdb copy of this immuneACCESS table, which keeps in-frame sequences only. Checked studies attribute under half of the gap to unresolved V genes and leave the rest unexplained. V and J calls plus clone size are reproduced from that table; the DNA served to infer D and trimming. This sample gives roughly 80,000 clones in total; around 80% of them show up just once. Of the sample, 4.5% to 7% is held by the ten largest clones.

Sequences were obtained from peripheral blood. This TCR was sampled from a man aged 60 to 69 with active or convalescent COVID-19. This chain is built from TRBV27 and TRBJ2-3, with the D gene uncertain. The nucleotides are TGTGCCAGCAGTTTAGCAGGAGATACGCAGTATTTT. It encodes CASSLAGDTQYF.